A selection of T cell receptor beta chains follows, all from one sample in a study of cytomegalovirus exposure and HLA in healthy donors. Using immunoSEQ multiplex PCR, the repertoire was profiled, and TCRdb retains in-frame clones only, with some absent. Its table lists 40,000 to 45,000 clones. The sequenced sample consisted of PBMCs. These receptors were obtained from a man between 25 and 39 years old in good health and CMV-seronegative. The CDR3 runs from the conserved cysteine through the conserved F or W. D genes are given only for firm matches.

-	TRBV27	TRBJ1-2	TGTGCCAGCAGCTGGGCGGAGGGCAACTATGGCTACACCTTC	CASSWAEGNYGYTF
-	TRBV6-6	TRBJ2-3	TGTGCCAGCAGTTACGGGACTCAAGATCCGCATTTT	CASSYGTQDPHF
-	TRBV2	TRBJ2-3	TGTGCCAGCAGTTACCCACAGAATTTTACAGCCCCCCGAGCAGATACGCAGTATTTT	CASSYPQNFTAPRADTQYF
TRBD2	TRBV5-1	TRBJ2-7	TGCGCCAGCAGCGTGGCGGCTAGCGGGGCCCGCGCCTACGAGCAGTACTTC	CASSVAASGARAYEQYF
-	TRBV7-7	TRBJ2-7	TGTGCTAGCAAGCTTCCGGTTGAGCAGTACTTC	CASKLPVEQYF
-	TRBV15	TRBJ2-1	TGTGCCACCAGCAAGAAGCGGGCCGCCTACAATGAGCAGTTCTTC	CATSKKRAAYNEQFF
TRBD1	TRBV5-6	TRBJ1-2	TGTGCCAGCAGCTTTGGTGTCGCCAGGGGGCTTTGGGTCTATGGCTACACCTTC	CASSFGVARGLWVYGYTF
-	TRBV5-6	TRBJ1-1	TGTGCCAGCAGCTCCGCAGGGGAGGGTATGAACACTGAAGCTTTCTTT	CASSSAGEGMNTEAFF
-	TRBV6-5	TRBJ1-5	TGTGCCAGCGGGGGGAGCAATCAGCCCCAGCATTTT	CASGGSNQPQHF
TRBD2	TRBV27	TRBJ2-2	TGTGCCAGCAGACCTAGCGGGGGGGTCACCGGGGAGCTGTTTTTT	CASRPSGGVTGELFF
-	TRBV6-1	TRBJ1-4	TGTGCCAGCCGGAGCGGGAATAATGAAAAACTGTTTTTT	CASRSGNNEKLFF
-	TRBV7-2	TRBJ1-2	TGTGCCAGCAGCTTAGATCCGGCGGGCTATGGCTACACCTTC	CASSLDPAGYGYTF
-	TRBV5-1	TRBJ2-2	TGCGCCAGCAGCCAAACGACAGCAGCCGGGGAGCTGTTTTTT	CASSQTTAAGELFF
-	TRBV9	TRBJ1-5	TGTGCCAGCAGCGTAGAAGGGGGTTTTCAGCCCCAGCATTTT	CASSVEGGFQPQHF
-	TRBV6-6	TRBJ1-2	TGTGCCAGCAGTTACAGGCAACTAGGGAGGGGCTACACCTTC	CASSYRQLGRGYTF
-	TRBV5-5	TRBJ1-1	TGTGCCAGCAGCTTGTACGGGGACACTGAAGCTTTCTTT	CASSLYGDTEAFF
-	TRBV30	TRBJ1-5	TGTGCCTGGAGTGTACAAAGCAATCAGCCCCAGCATTTT	CAWSVQSNQPQHF
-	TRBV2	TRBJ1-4	TGTGCCAGCAGTGACGGCAGGGGAACCGAAAAACTGTTTTTT	CASSDGRGTEKLFF
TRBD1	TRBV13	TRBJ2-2	TGTGCCAGCAAGGACAGGGGGCGCGGCGGGGAGCTGTTTTTT	CASKDRGRGGELFF
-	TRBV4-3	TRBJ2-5	TGCGCCAGCAGCCAAGATATGCGACAGTGGGAGACCCAGTACTTC	CASSQDMRQWETQYF
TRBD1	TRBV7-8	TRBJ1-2	TGTGCCAGCAGCCTAACAGGGGCCAGGGTGTTTACTGGCTACACCTTC	CASSLTGARVFTGYTF
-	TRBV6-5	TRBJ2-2	TGTGCCAGCACCCAGACTAGTTCGGGCACCGGGGAGCTGTTTTTT	CASTQTSSGTGELFF
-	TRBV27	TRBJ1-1	TGTGCCAGCAGTTACGGGGGCACTGAAGCTTTCTTT	CASSYGGTEAFF
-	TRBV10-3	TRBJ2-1	TGTGCCATCAGCCGGGTTTCAGGGGTCGAGCAGTTCTTC	CAISRVSGVEQFF
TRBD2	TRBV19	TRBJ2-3	TGTGCCAGTAGTAGAGGACTAGTCGGAACAGATACGCAGTATTTT	CASSRGLVGTDTQYF
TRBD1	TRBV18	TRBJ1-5	TGTGCCAGCTCACGGGACAGCTATAGCAATCAGCCCCAGCATTTT	CASSRDSYSNQPQHF
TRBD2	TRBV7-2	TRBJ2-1	TGTGCCAGCAGCTCCACTAGCGGGGGGGCCGGAAATGAGCAGTTCTTC	CASSSTSGGAGNEQFF
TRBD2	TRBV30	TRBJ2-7	TGTGCCTGGAGTCGACTAGCGGGAGATGTTTCCTACGAGCAGTACTTC	CAWSRLAGDVSYEQYF
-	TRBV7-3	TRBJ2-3	TGTGCCAGCAGTGAACGGGGGGCCCCAGATACGCAGTATTTT	CASSERGAPDTQYF
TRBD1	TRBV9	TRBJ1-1	TGTGCCAGCAGCGCCCAGGGGGGAATTACTGAAGCTTTCTTT	CASSAQGGITEAFF
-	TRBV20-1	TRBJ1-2	TGCAGTGCATCCGACAGCTATGGCTACACCTTC	CSASDSYGYTF
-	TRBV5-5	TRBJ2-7	TGTGCCAGCAGCTTGCAGGTGGGACTGGGATCCTACGAGCAGTACTTC	CASSLQVGLGSYEQYF
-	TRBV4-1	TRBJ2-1	TGCGCCAGCAGCTCCTCGAGGACATCCTACAATGAGCAGTTCTTC	CASSSSRTSYNEQFF
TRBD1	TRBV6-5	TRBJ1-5	TGTGCCAGCAGTTCCACGACAGGGCTCGGGAAGCATTTT	CASSSTTGLGKHF
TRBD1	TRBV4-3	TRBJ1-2	TGCGCCAGCAGCCCGGGACAGGGCCTAGCTAACTATGGCTACACCTTC	CASSPGQGLANYGYTF
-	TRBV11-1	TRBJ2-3	TGTGCCAGCAGCCCCATAACTAGCACAGATACGCAGTATTTT	CASSPITSTDTQYF
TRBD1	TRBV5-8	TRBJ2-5	TGTGCCAGCAGCTCGACAGGGGCGGGGACCCAGTACTTC	CASSSTGAGTQYF
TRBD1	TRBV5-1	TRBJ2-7	TGCGCCAGCAGCGACGGACAGGGTTACGAGCAGTACTTC	CASSDGQGYEQYF
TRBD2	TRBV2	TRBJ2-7	TGTGCCAGCAGTGAAGGACTAGCGGGAGTCTACGAGCAGTACTTC	CASSEGLAGVYEQYF
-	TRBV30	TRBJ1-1	TGTGCCTGGAGTGTAGGGGGAAACACTGAAGCTTTCTTT	CAWSVGGNTEAFF
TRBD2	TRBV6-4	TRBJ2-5	TGTGCCAGCAGTGAACTAGCGGGGCGTCAGGAGACCCAGTACTTC	CASSELAGRQETQYF